These T cell receptor beta chains were read from a single sample in a study of T cells in Graves' hyperthyroidism and ophthalmopathy. TCRdb reprocessed the multiplex PCR reads via MiXCR and lists one record per CDR3 protein. Among some 300,000 distinct CDR3 sequences listed, roughly an eighth were seen once. Sequencing used blood. Receptors originate from a woman in her 40s with Graves' hyperthyroidism. Both conserved end residues are part of each CDR3. A D gene is named only where the DNA matches it firmly. Not all rows give a size; the values are once, few, many and, for expanded clones, a class.

V,J,size,D,DNA,CDR3
TRBV27,TRBJ1-2,many,-,TGTGCCAGCAGTCTCCAGGGGCGGCATGGCTACACCTTC,CASSLQGRHGYTF
TRBV2,TRBJ2-7,few,TRBD1,TGTGCCAGCAGTGAAGGGACAGGGGCTGGATACGAGCAGTACTTC,CASSEGTGAGYEQYF
TRBV10-3,TRBJ2-3,few,-,TGTGCCATCAGTGAGTCGGGTGGGAGTACAGATACGCAGTATTTT,CAISESGGSTDTQYF
TRBV6-2/TRBV6-3,TRBJ2-1,few,-,TGTGCCAGCAGTTACAATGGGGCCGTATACAATGAGCAGTTCTTC,CASSYNGAVYNEQFF
TRBV18,TRBJ2-2,-,TRBD2,TGTGCCAGCTCACCCTCACTAGCGGGATCCGGCGGGGAGCTGTTTTTT,CASSPSLAGSGGELFF
TRBV19,TRBJ1-5,few,TRBD1,TGTGCCAGTAGTATAGCAGGCAGGCAGGGGGTTCAGCCCCAGCATTTT,CASSIAGRQGVQPQHF
TRBV7-9,TRBJ1-1,few,-,TGTGCCAGCAGCGGTCGGAGCACTGAAGCTTTCTTT,CASSGRSTEAFF
TRBV18,TRBJ1-1,many,-,TGTGCCAGCTCACCACTTCTTGGAAACCCTGAAGCTTTCTTT,CASSPLLGNPEAFF
TRBV10-3,TRBJ1-5,few,-,TGTGCCACCCAACAGGGAGGGAATCAGCCCCAGCATTTT,CATQQGGNQPQHF
TRBV6-1,TRBJ1-5,many,TRBD1,TGTGCCAGCAGTTCCACTACCGGGACAGGGGGCTTGCCCCAGCATTTT,CASSSTTGTGGLPQHF
TRBV27,TRBJ2-6,many,-,TGTGCCAGCAGTTCTACCTCTGGGGCCAACGTCCTGACTTTC,CASSSTSGANVLTF
TRBV7-2,TRBJ2-7,-,-,TGTGCCAGCAGCTCTCTTGTTACCTACGAGCAGTACTTC,CASSSLVTYEQYF
TRBV20-1,TRBJ2-7,-,-,TGCAGTGCTGGAAGCGGCGCCCTGGGGCTATACGAGCAGTACTTC,CSAGSGALGLYEQYF
TRBV12-3/TRBV12-4,TRBJ1-3,many,TRBD1,TGTGCCAGCAGTTTTACAGGGGAGGTCAGGCTCTCTGGAAACACCATATATTTT,CASSFTGEVRLSGNTIYF
TRBV11-3,TRBJ1-1,many,TRBD1,TGTGCCAGCAGCTTAGATCTCACAGGGGCACCACACACTGAAGCTTTCTTT,CASSLDLTGAPHTEAFF
TRBV12-5,TRBJ1-1,many,-,TGTGCTAGTAGTCGGGTTTACACTGAAGCTTTCTTT,CASSRVYTEAFF
TRBV3-1,TRBJ2-7,many,-,TGTGCCAGCAGCCCTCTTGGCTTAGCGGAGAACTACGAGCAGTACTTC,CASSPLGLAENYEQYF
TRBV2,TRBJ1-5,many,TRBD1,TGTGCCAGCAGAACACAGGGGATCAATCAGCCCCAGCATTTT,CASRTQGINQPQHF
TRBV28,TRBJ2-7,many,-,TGTGCCAGCAGTACAAACAGGGATGGCTACGAGCAGTACTTC,CASSTNRDGYEQYF
TRBV5-1,TRBJ1-5,few,-,TGCGCCAGCAGCTTGGACGGGGCACGGAATCAGCCCCAGCATTTT,CASSLDGARNQPQHF
TRBV7-8,TRBJ2-7,-,TRBD2,TGTGCCAGCAGCCCCGGGACTAGCGGGAGTCCCAGCTACGAGCAGTACTTC,CASSPGTSGSPSYEQYF